These 2 T cell receptor beta chains share one sample of origin, sequenced in a study of blood T cell repertoires in COVID-19. Measured with immunoSEQ multiplex PCR; TCRdb has only the in-frame clones, and not every one. The sample includes 250,000 to 350,000 clones, about 89% of them seen just once. Sequences were obtained from peripheral blood. The source of these receptors is a man between 25 and 39 years old with acute or convalescent COVID-19.

This chain joins TRBV2 and TRBJ2-7; 9 bases agree with TRBD1. The CDR3 extends over 15 amino acids. The V and J ends lost 1 base and 5 bases, in that order; junction bases with no gene match: 6. Germline CDR1 SNHLY, CDR2 FYNNEI. The CDR3, as DNA: TGTGCCAGCAGTGAAGTGGGGACAGGGTCGGACGAGCAGTACTTC. Residues: CASSEVGTGSDEQYF.

This chain connects TRBV30 to TRBJ1-2; 7 bases fit TRBD1. Trimming cost V 4 bases and J 5 bases; bases outside gene matches: 7. The CDR3 spans 13 residues. Germline assignment: CDR1 GTSNPN and CDR2 SVGIG (reference sequence). The CDR3 nucleotides read TGTGCCTGGAACTCCGGGACAGAATATGGCTACACCTTC. This translates into CAWNSGTEYGYTF.